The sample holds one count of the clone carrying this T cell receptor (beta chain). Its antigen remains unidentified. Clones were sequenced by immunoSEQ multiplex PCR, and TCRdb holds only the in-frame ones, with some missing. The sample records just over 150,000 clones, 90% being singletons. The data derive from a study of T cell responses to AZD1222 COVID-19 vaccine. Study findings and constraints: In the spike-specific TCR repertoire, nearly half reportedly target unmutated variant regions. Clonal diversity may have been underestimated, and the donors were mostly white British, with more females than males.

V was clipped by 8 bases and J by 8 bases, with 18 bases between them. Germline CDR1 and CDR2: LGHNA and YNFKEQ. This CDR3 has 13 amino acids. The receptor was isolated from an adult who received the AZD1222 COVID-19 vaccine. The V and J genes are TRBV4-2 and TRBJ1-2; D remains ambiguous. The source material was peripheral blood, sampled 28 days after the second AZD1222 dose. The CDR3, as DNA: TGTGCCAGCCGCGCCCGGACGGGTAACGGCTACACCTTC. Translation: CASRARTGNGYTF.